This TCR beta chain was captured by sequencing in a study of human T cells and chemical hapten exposure. As for the study in general: Patients, predominantly female, presented with alopecia areata, totalis or universalis. Study results and caveats: Counts of TCRs above 1 in 1000 frequency stayed unchanged with DPC sensitization. Alopecia was present in the donors, so their immune response may differ from healthy people's.

In its sample, this clonotype was seen many times. Its target is not known. MiXCR was run by TCRdb on the RACE reads, yielding one entry per CDR3 protein. This table has some 400,000 distinct CDR3 sequences, roughly 5% appearing once. The time point: pre-sensitization, week 0. Treatment of the sample: therapeutic diphenylcyclopropenone sensitization with weekly scalp DPC. This TCR was recovered from a woman in her fifties or sixties with alopecia areata. Some clones in this sample may be carry-over from other donors' samples. The specimen comprised whole blood, sampled in connection with sensitization to the hapten diphenylcyclopropenone (DPC).

This chain's CDR3 is CSVSSGGPGETQYF. The CDR3 coding sequence is TGCAGCGTGAGCTCGGGAGGGCCAGGGGAGACCCAGTACTTC. The V and J genes are TRBV29-1 and TRBJ2-5, with 8 bases lining up with TRBD2. Losses at the gene ends were 6 bases for V and 5 bases for J; bases not matched to a gene: 11. Germline V lookup: CDR1 SQVTM, CDR2 ANQGSEA. The CDR3 contains 14 residues.